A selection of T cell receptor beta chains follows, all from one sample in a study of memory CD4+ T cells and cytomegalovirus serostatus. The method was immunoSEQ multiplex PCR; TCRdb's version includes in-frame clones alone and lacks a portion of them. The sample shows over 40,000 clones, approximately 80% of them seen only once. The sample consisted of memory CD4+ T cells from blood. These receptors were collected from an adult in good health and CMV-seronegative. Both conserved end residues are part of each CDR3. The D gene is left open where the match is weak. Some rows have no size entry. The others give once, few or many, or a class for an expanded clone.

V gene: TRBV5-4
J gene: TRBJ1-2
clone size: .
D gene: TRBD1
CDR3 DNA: TGTGCCAGCAGCGGACCTAGGACAGGGGGTTGGGATGGCTACACCTTC
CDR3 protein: CASSGPRTGGWDGYTF

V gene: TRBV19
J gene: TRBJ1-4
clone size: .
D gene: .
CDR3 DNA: TGTGCCAGTAGTAGACAATCTGCAACTAATGAAAAACTGTTTTTT
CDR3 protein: CASSRQSATNEKLFF

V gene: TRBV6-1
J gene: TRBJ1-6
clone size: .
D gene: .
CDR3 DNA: TGTGCCAGCAGTGACTATGATAATTCACCCCTCCACTTT
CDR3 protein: CASSDYDNSPLHF

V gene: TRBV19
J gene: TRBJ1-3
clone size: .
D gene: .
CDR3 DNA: TGTGCCAGTAGGCGTAGAGGGCAGACCTCTGGAAACACCATATATTTT
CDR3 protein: CASRRRGQTSGNTIYF

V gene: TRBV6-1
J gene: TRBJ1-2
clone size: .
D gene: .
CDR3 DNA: TGTGCCAGCAGTGAAGCGCAACCGACTTACCAGTATGGCTACACCTTC
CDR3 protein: CASSEAQPTYQYGYTF

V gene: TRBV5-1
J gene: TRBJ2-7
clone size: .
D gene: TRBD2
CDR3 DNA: TGCGCCAGCAGCGTGGGACTAGCGGGGGCCCGGGACGAGCAGTACTTC
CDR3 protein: CASSVGLAGARDEQYF

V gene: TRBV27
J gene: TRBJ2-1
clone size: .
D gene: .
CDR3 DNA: TGTGCCAGCAGTTTAGGACCCCCAAGCGCCTACAATGAGCAGTTCTTC
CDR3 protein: CASSLGPPSAYNEQFF

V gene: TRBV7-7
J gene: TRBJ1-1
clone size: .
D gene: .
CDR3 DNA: TGTGCCAGCAGCGTAGACAGGAACACTGAAGCTTTCTTT
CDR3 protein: CASSVDRNTEAFF

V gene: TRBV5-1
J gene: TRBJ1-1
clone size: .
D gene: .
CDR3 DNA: TGCGCCAGCAGCCCCAGACTGAACACTGAAGCTTTCTTT
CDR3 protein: CASSPRLNTEAFF

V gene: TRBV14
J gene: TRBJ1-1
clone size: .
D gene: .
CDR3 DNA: TGTGCCAGCAGCCGGGGACGCGCGAACACTGAAGCTTTCTTT
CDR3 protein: CASSRGRANTEAFF

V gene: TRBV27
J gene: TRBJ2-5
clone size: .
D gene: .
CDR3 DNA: TGTGCCAGCAGCATTGCAGTAAAAGAGACCCAGTACTTC
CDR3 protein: CASSIAVKETQYF

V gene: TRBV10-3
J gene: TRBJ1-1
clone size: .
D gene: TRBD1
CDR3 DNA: TGTGCCATCAGGACAGGGGATGCCCAAATGAACACTGAAGCTTTCTTT
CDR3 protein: CAIRTGDAQMNTEAFF

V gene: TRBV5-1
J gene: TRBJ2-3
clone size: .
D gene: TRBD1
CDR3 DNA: TGCGCCAGCAGCTTGCAGGGGGCGCGATACGATACGCAGTATTTT
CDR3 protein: CASSLQGARYDTQYF

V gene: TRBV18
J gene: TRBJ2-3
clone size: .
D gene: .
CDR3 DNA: TGTGCCAGCTCACCACCGACCACCATGGGCACAGATACGCAGTATTTT
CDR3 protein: CASSPPTTMGTDTQYF

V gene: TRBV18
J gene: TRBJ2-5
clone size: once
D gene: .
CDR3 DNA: TGTGCCAGCTCAACAGACGTAGGACAGCAAGAGACCCAGTACTTC
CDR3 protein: CASSTDVGQQETQYF

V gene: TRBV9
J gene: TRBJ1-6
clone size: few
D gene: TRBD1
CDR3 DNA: TGTGCCAGCAGCCCTCTGGACAGGGCCAGTTCACCCCTCCACTTT
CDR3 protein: CASSPLDRASSPLHF

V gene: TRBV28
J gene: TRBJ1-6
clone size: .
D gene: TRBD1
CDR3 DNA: TGTGCCAGCAGTTTTACGTCAGGGGGGAATTCACCCCTCCACTTT
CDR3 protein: CASSFTSGGNSPLHF

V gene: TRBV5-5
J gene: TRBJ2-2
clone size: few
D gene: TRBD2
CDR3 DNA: TGTGCCAGCAGCAAGGGACTAGCGATTACCGGGGAGCTGTTTTTT
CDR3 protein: CASSKGLAITGELFF

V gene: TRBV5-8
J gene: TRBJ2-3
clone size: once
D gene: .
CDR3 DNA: TGTGCCAGCAGCTTTATGGGGGAGATATCTAGCACAGATACGCAGTATTTT
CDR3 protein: CASSFMGEISSTDTQYF

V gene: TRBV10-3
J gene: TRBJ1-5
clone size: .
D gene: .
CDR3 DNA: TGTGCCATCAGTGAGTCGACCCGAGAGCCCCAGCATTTT
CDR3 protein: CAISESTREPQHF

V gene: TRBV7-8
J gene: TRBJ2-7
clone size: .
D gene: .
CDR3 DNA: TGTGCCAGCAGCTTGGCTGGGCAGAACTACGAGCAGTACTTC
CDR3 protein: CASSLAGQNYEQYF

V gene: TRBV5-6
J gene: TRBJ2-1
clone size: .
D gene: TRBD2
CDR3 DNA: TGTGCCAGCACCCGGGAGGGTGAGCAGTTCTTC
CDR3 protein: CASTREGEQFF

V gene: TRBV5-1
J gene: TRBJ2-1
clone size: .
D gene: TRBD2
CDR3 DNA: TGCGCCAGCAGCTCTTCTAGCGGGCGCACCCATGAGCAGTTCTTC
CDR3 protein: CASSSSSGRTHEQFF

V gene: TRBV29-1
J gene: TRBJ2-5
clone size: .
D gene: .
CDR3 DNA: TGCAGCGTTGAAGATTGGGGAAAAGAGACCCAGTACTTC
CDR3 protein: CSVEDWGKETQYF

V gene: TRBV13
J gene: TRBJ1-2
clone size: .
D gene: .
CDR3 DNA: TGTGCCAGCAGCTTATTCGATTACTTGGGCTACACCTTC
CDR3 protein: CASSLFDYLGYTF

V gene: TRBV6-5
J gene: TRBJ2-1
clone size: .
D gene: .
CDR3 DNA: TGTGCCAGCAGGATGTTTTCCTCCTACAATGAGCAGTTCTTC
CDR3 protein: CASRMFSSYNEQFF

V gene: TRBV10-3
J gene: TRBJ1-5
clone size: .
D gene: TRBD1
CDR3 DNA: TGTGCCATCAGTGAGCAGGGGGCGATTAATCAGCCCCAGCATTTT
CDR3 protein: CAISEQGAINQPQHF

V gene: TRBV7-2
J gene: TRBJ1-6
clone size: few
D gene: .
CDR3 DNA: TGTGCCAGCAGCCAAGGGGGGGGCTCCTATAATTCACCCCTCCACTTT
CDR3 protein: CASSQGGGSYNSPLHF

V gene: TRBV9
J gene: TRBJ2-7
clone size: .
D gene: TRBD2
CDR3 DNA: TGTGCCAGCAGCGCGACTAGCGGGGACTACGAGCAGTACTTC
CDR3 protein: CASSATSGDYEQYF

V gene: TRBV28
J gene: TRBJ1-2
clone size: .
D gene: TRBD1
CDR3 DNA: TGTGCCAGCAGCGACCCGCGGGGGGACAGTTGGGCTGGTGGCTACACCTTC
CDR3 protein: CASSDPRGDSWAGGYTF

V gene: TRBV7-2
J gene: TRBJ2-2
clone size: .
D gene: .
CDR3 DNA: TGTGCCAGCAGCACCGGCGGTGCCGGGGAGCTGTTTTTT
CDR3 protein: CASSTGGAGELFF

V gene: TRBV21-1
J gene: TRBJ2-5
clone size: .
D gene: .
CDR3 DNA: TGTGCCAGCAGCAAAGGGAGAGCGGCTATCCAAGAGACCCAGTACTTC
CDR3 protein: CASSKGRAAIQETQYF

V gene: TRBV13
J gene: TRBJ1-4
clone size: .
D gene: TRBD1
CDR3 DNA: TGTGCCAGCAGCCCGACTAACAGGGGGCTTGGAGAAAAACTGTTTTTT
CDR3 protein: CASSPTNRGLGEKLFF

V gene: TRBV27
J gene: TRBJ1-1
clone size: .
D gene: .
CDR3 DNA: TGTGCCAGCGGCTCGGGGCAGGGTATGGCTGAAGCTTTCTTT
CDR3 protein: CASGSGQGMAEAFF

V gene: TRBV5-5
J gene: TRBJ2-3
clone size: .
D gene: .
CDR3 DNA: TGTGCCAGCAGCTTGGAGGGAAGCACAGATACGCAGTATTTT
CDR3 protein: CASSLEGSTDTQYF

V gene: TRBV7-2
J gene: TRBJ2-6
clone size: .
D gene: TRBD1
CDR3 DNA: TGTGCCAGCAGCTCCGGACAGGGATCCCCCTTAGGGGCCAACGTCCTGACTTTC
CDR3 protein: CASSSGQGSPLGANVLTF

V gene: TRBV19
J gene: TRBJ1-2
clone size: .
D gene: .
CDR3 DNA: TGTGCCAGTAGTATAGTACCAACCCTGCGAGGGGGCTACACCTTC
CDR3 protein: CASSIVPTLRGGYTF